What follows are 2 T cell receptor beta chains derived from one specimen sequenced in a study of PD-1 blockade in classical Hodgkin lymphoma. The time point here: cycle 4 day 1 (C4D1), after less than seven weeks of nivolumab. After autologous stem cell transplantation all patients relapsed, and prior brentuximab vedotin exposure differed between cohorts. Sequencing was performed with immunoSEQ multiplex PCR; in TCRdb, only in-frame clones are kept and a portion is missing. The sample includes around 30,000 clones, approximately 68% of them seen just once. This sample comprised peripheral blood mononuclear cells (PBMCs), obtained before the fourth cycle of nivolumab. The source is a human donor with classical Hodgkin lymphoma.

The chain recombines TRBV25-1 with TRBJ1-2; possible D gene TRBD1, 5 bases. The CDR3 length is 13 residues. Trimming cost V 3 bases and J 3 bases, with 8 bases left between them. From germline, CDR1 is MGHDK and CDR2 SYGVNS. CDR3 region: CASSDRGDYGYTF. The CDR3 nucleotides are TGTGCCAGCAGTGATCGAGGGGACTATGGCTACACCTTC.

The V call is TRBV7-9, the J call TRBJ2-2; TRBD1 aligns across 11 bases. V trimming: 5 bases; J trimming: 6 bases; junction bases outside the gene matches: 8. Germline CDR1 reads SEHNR; CDR2 reads FQNEAQ (reference sequence). This CDR3 is 16 amino acids long. CDR3 DNA sequence: TGTGCCAGCAGCACGTGGACAGGGGGCGCTTCCGGGGAGCTGTTTTTT. It translates to CASSTWTGGASGELFF. Drawing the rest from reference TRBV7-9 and TRBJ2-2, the complete variable domain is DTGVSQNPRHKITKRGQNVTFRCDPISEHNRLYWYRQTLGQGPEFLTYFQNEAQLEKSRLLSDRFSAERPKGSFSTLEIQRTEQGDSAMYLCASSTWTGGASGELFFGEGSRLTVL.